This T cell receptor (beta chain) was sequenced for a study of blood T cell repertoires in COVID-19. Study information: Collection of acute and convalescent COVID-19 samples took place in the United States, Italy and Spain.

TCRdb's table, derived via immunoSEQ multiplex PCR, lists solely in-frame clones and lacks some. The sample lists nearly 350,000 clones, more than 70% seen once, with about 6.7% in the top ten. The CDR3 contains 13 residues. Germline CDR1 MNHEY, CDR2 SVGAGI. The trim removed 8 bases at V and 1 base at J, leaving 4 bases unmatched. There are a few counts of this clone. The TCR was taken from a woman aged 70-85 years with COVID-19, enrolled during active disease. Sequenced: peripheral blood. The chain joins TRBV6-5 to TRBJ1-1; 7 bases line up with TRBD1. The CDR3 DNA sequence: TGTGCCAGCTCTACAGGGGCGAACACTGAAGCTTTCTTT. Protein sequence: CASSTGANTEAFF.